The 29 T cell receptor beta chains below come from one sample, sequenced in a study of T-cell reconstitution after alpha-beta-depleted transplantation in children. The authors prepared the TCRbeta library with unique molecular identifiers. TCRdb recomputed calls from the PCR reads with MiXCR, one row per CDR3 protein. Among hundreds of thousands of distinct CDR3 sequences listed, about 16% were seen once. The sequenced sample was PBMCs, mostly from graft donor cells, obtained 360 days after TCRalphabeta/CD19-depleted stem cell transplant. These TCRs come from a boy in the first two years of life who had a stem cell transplant for Wiskott-Aldrich syndrome, so the T cells may come from the graft donor.

The rearrangement links TRBV19 to TRBJ2-7; 7 bases line up with TRBD1. This CDR3 is 15 amino acids long. Germline lookup yields CDR1 LNHDA and CDR2 SQIVND (reference sequence). J gave up 2 bases and V 3 bases, and 7 bases lay outside the gene matches. The CDR3 nucleotides are TGTGCCAGTAGTATCCGACAGGGAAGTGCCTACGAGCAGTACTTC. It specifies CASSIRQGSAYEQYF.

Only a few counts were recorded for this clonotype. The chain is built from TRBV20-1 and TRBJ2-1; TRBD2 matches at 7 bases. Unmatched junction bases numbered 4, after V lost 5 bases and J lost 3 bases. Germline V CDR1 and CDR2: DFQATT, SNEGSKA (reference sequence). The CDR3 has 13 amino acids. CDR3 DNA sequence: TGCAGTGCTCTCCGGGACTACTACAATGAGCAGTTCTTC. This translates into CSALRDYYNEQFF.

This clonotype occurred a few times. The chain joins TRBV30 to TRBJ2-1; D gene ambiguous. The CDR3 is 14 residues long. Per the germline V gene, CDR1 is GTSNPN and CDR2 is SVGIG (reference sequence). Trimming cost V 4 bases and J 5 bases, with 15 bases left between them. The CDR3 DNA sequence: TGTGCCTGGACTTTAGGGTACTCTGACAATGAGCAGTTCTTC. Translating gives CAWTLGYSDNEQFF.

This clonotype was observed a handful of times. This chain uses TRBV5-1 with TRBJ1-5, with no clear D. Trimming stripped 4 bases from V and 6 bases from J, with 2 bases between. Per germline, CDR1 SGHRS and CDR2 YFSETQ. The CDR3 extends over 10 amino acids. The CDR3 sequence: CASSGQPQHF. Written as DNA, the CDR3 is TGCGCCAGCAGCGGTCAGCCCCAGCATTTT.

This clonotype has only a few counts. This chain connects TRBV18 to TRBJ2-1; TRBD2 might be the D (6 bases). Germline CDR1 reads KGHSH; CDR2 reads LQKENI. V was clipped by 4 bases and J by 12 bases, with 22 bases between them. The CDR3 contains 15 residues. The CDR3 spells CASSLTSALAGLQFF. CDR3 sequence (DNA): TGTGCCAGCTCACTAACTTCGGCCTTGGCGGGGCTGCAGTTCTTC.

The chain couples TRBV5-5 to TRBJ2-1, with TRBD2 as a possible D gene (6 bases). Trimming removed 3 bases from V and 12 bases from J, with 25 bases in between. CDR3 length equals 16 residues. Per germline, CDR1 SGHKS and CDR2 YYEKEE (reference sequence). CDR3 sequence (DNA): TGTGCCAGCAGCTACGCCGGGACCCCCTGGTACGGGGGGCAGTTCTTC. Translation: CASSYAGTPWYGGQFF.

A few counts support this clonotype. This chain links TRBV12-3 or TRBV12-4 with TRBJ2-3; 7 bases are shared with TRBD2. J gave up 3 bases and V 5 bases, and 8 bases lay outside the gene matches. The CDR3 extends over 15 amino acids. In nucleotides, the CDR3 is TGTGCCAGCAGTCCACGGGGGGTCCCAACAGATACGCAGTATTTT. Translation gives CASSPRGVPTDTQYF.

The table lists this clonotype with a few counts. The V call is TRBV12-3 or TRBV12-4, the J call TRBJ2-7; no definite D call. Trimming removed 5 bases at V and 0 bases at J, with 11 bases between. This CDR3 contains 14 residues. CDR3: CASSRSMSSYEQYF. The CDR3 region has the DNA TGTGCCAGCAGTCGTTCCATGAGCTCCTACGAGCAGTACTTC.

CDR3 region: CASSQVRAVYQETQYF. The CDR3 nucleotides read TGCGCCAGCAGCCAAGTCAGGGCAGTGTACCAAGAGACCCAGTACTTC. The chain combines TRBV4-1 with TRBJ2-5; D might be TRBD1 (5 bases). The CDR3 is 16 amino acids. V was clipped by 1 base and J by 0 bases, with 12 bases between them. Germline CDR1 reads MGHRA; CDR2 reads YSYEKL.

The chain combines TRBV24-1 with TRBJ2-3, with D possibly TRBD1 on 6 matching bases. CDR1 is KGHDR and CDR2 is SFDVKD in the germline V gene. V gave up 5 bases and J gave up 1 base, with 15 bases separating them. The CDR3 loop spans 16 amino acids. The DNA for the CDR3 is TGTGCCACCAGTGGTAAGGGGGAAGCACGCACAGATACGCAGTATTTT. It specifies CATSGKGEARTDTQYF.

J is TRBJ2-6 and V is TRBV19, with D perhaps TRBD1 (5 bases). The CDR3 covers 19 residues. Trimming pared 5 bases from V and 0 bases from J, leaving 20 bases between. Germline V gene data show CDR1 as LNHDA and CDR2 as SQIVND (reference sequence). Here the CDR3 reads CASSHLGQVQSSGANVLTF. The CDR3, as DNA: TGTGCCAGTAGTCACCTGGGGCAGGTACAGAGCTCTGGGGCCAACGTCCTGACTTTC.

This clonotype was seen only a few times. The chain joins TRBV20-1 to TRBJ2-5; 12 bases fit TRBD2. Trimming cost V 2 bases and J 2 bases; bases outside gene matches: 3. Germline values: CDR1 DFQATT, CDR2 SNEGSKA (reference sequence). The CDR3 runs to 15 residues. The DNA of the CDR3 is TGCAGTGCTAGAACGACTAGCGGGAGACAAGAGACCCAGTACTTC. This translates into CSARTTSGRQETQYF.

This clonotype has only a few counts. The chain employs TRBV19 and TRBJ2-3; 7 bases are shared with TRBD1. The CDR3 contains 15 residues. Trimming at V came to 0 bases and at J to 6 bases, leaving 6 bases not matched to a gene. Germline V lookup: CDR1 LNHDA, CDR2 SQIVND (reference sequence). In nucleotides, the CDR3 is TGTGCCAGTAGTATAGATGACAGGGTTTCGGATACGCAGTATTTT. Translation: CASSIDDRVSDTQYF.

V and J are TRBV5-1 and TRBJ2-2; tentatively, D is TRBD2 (5 bases). This CDR3 region has 15 residues. Trimming took 5 bases from V and 3 from J, leaving 14 bases between them. The germline gives CDR1 SGHRS, CDR2 YFSETQ. The CDR3 is CASRREGTDTGELFF. In nucleotides, the CDR3 is TGCGCCAGCAGGCGCGAGGGAACGGACACCGGGGAGCTGTTTTTT.

This clonotype was observed a handful of times. The V call is TRBV15, the J call TRBJ2-1; D is possibly TRBD1 (6 bases). The V gene's germline CDR1 is LNHNV and CDR2 YYDKDF (reference sequence). Trimming took 8 bases from V and 6 from J, leaving 17 bases between them. The CDR3 totals 14 residues. The CDR3 reads CATLGTRTTNEQFF. In nucleotides, the CDR3 is TGTGCCACCCTTGGGACACGTACAACCAATGAGCAGTTCTTC.

This clonotype was picked up a small number of times. The chain couples TRBV6-1 to TRBJ2-1; perhaps D is TRBD1 or TRBD2 (5 bases each). The CDR3 runs 13 residues. CDR1 MNHNS and CDR2 SASEGT come from the germline V gene. The ends were cut back, 5 bases at V and 9 bases at J, with 14 bases in the middle. CDR3 nucleotides: TGTGCCAGCAGTCAGTTTCAGGGACGTGAGCAGTTCTTC. Translating gives CASSQFQGREQFF.

The chain employs TRBV6-1 and TRBJ2-2; tentative D call: TRBD1 (7 bases). The length of the CDR3 is 14 residues. The germline gives CDR1 MNHNS, CDR2 SASEGT. Trimming took 7 bases from V and 6 from J, leaving 15 bases between them. The DNA of the CDR3 is TGTGCCAGCACCTCGAGGAGGGGGCCCGGGGAGCTGTTTTTT. Translation: CASTSRRGPGELFF.

This clonotype has only a few counts. The rearrangement joins TRBV28 to TRBJ2-5, with a possible D match to TRBD1 (6 bases). The CDR3 contains 14 residues. V gave up 7 bases and J gave up 6 bases, with 18 bases separating them. CDR1 is MDHEN and CDR2 is SYDVKM in the germline V gene. The CDR3 here is CASTSWGQRKTQYF. CDR3 nucleotide sequence: TGTGCCAGCACCTCTTGGGGGCAGAGAAAGACCCAGTACTTC. The whole variable domain, filled in from reference TRBV28 and TRBJ2-5, reads DVKVTQSSRYLVKRTGEKVFLECVQDMDHENMFWYRQDPGLGLRLIYFSYDVKMKEKGDIPEGYSVSREKKERFSLILESASTNQTSMYLCASTSWGQRKTQYFGPGTRLLVL.

The chain combines TRBV20-1 with TRBJ1-2; D gene unclear. V was clipped by 6 bases and J by 5 bases, with 7 bases between them. CDR1 and CDR2 from the germline V gene are DFQATT and SNEGSKA (reference sequence). CDR3 length: 10 residues. DNA for the CDR3: TGCAGTGCGGAGCATTATGGCTACACCTTC. Translation gives CSAEHYGYTF.

This clonotype was seen a few times. The chain recombines TRBV6-5 with TRBJ2-7; D call uncertain. Trimming pared 1 base from V and 0 bases from J, leaving 10 bases between. This CDR3 comprises 15 residues. CDR1 and CDR2 from the germline V gene are MNHEY and SVGAGI. The CDR3 spells CASSYWGDSSYEQYF. CDR3 in DNA: TGTGCCAGCAGTTACTGGGGTGATAGCTCCTACGAGCAGTACTTC.

V usage is TRBV7-8 and J usage is TRBJ2-2; D is unresolved. The V gene's germline CDR1 is SGHVS and CDR2 FQNEAQ. Trimming shortened V by 0 bases and J by 4 bases, and 9 bases separated the two germline ends. The CDR3 is made up of 15 amino acids. CDR3 in amino acids: CASSLARLTTGELFF. The CDR3 DNA follows: TGTGCCAGCAGCTTAGCGCGTCTGACCACCGGGGAGCTGTTTTTT.

This clonotype has a handful of counts. The V and J genes are TRBV29-1 and TRBJ2-2; possible D gene TRBD2, 5 bases. This CDR3 has 14 amino acids. The V and J ends lost 5 bases and 0 bases respectively, with 10 bases between them. CDR1 and CDR2 from the germline V gene are SQVTM and ANQGSEA. The CDR3, as DNA: TGCAGCGTTCCCGGACTTACGAACACCGGGGAGCTGTTTTTT. Its translation is CSVPGLTNTGELFF.

A few counts support this clonotype. The chain uses TRBV7-9 and TRBJ2-7; tentatively, D is TRBD1 (6 bases). V lost 5 bases and J lost 2, with 19 bases in between. The CDR3 covers 16 residues. CDR1 SEHNR and CDR2 FQNEAQ come from the germline V gene (reference sequence). The CDR3 is CASSIGAGTTTYEQYF. The DNA of the CDR3 is TGTGCCAGCAGCATAGGTGCCGGGACAACAACCTACGAGCAGTACTTC.

V usage is TRBV7-9 and J usage is TRBJ2-5, with 8 bases that match TRBD1. This CDR3 region has 15 residues. Germline lookup yields CDR1 SEHNR and CDR2 FQNEAQ (reference sequence). V shed 4 bases and J 4 bases; nucleotides not matched to a gene: 8. The CDR3 DNA reads as TGTGCCAGCAGCTCCAGACAGGGGAAAGGAGAGACCCAGTACTTC. Protein: CASSSRQGKGETQYF.

CDR3 bases: TGTGCCAGCAGTTATACGACGAGACAGCACCCATCCTACGAGCAGTACTTC. It encodes CASSYTTRQHPSYEQYF. This rearrangement joins TRBV11-2 to TRBJ2-7; D is possibly TRBD1 (5 bases). Deletions cut 6 bases from V and 1 base from J, with 22 bases between. This CDR3 has 17 residues. Germline CDR1 reads SGHAT; CDR2 reads FQNNGV.

Only a few counts were recorded for this clonotype. V is TRBV5-1 and J is TRBJ2-7, with 9 bases aligning to TRBD1. This CDR3 is built from 16 residues. Germline V gene sequence: CDR1 SGHRS, CDR2 YFSETQ. The J segment lost 0 bases and the V segment lost 3 bases, leaving 7 bases of the junction unmatched. CDR3 coding DNA: TGCGCCAGCAGCTCAGGACAGGGGAGGAGCTCCTACGAGCAGTACTTC. The encoded protein is CASSSGQGRSSYEQYF.

The rearrangement links TRBV12-3 or TRBV12-4 to TRBJ2-1; possibly TRBD1 for D (5 bases). The CDR3 loop spans 14 amino acids. Trimming left V 7 bases short and J 9 bases short, with 19 bases between. The CDR3: CASTARGTHSEQFF. CDR3 bases: TGTGCCAGCACCGCTAGGGGTACCCATAGTGAGCAGTTCTTC.

This chain uses TRBV6-5 with TRBJ2-5, with D maybe TRBD1 (5 bases). V lost 0 bases, J lost 2 bases, and 10 bases lay in between. This CDR3 is 15 amino acids long. Germline-derived CDR1 and CDR2 are MNHEY and SVGAGI. This chain's CDR3 is CASSYSKGLQETQYF. The CDR3 nucleotides are TGTGCCAGCAGTTACTCGAAGGGGTTGCAAGAGACCCAGTACTTC.

The chain combines TRBV5-1 with TRBJ2-1, with TRBD1 as a possible D gene (6 bases). The V end lost 3 bases, the J end lost 0 bases, and 10 bases lay between the germline ends. The CDR3 is 15 amino acids. Germline V gene lookup returns CDR1 SGHRS and CDR2 YFSETQ. The CDR3, as DNA: TGCGCCAGCAGCTCGCAGGGGTTCTCCTACAATGAGCAGTTCTTC. It is translated as CASSSQGFSYNEQFF.